The clone carrying this TCR beta chain has just a few counts. The entry originates in a study of CDR3 diversity in severe acne. CDR1 KGHDR and CDR2 SFDVKD come from the germline V gene. This CDR3 has 12 amino acids. V shed 4 bases and J shed 5 bases, with 7 bases lying between them. In TCRdb, the PCR reads were re-called with MiXCR into one record per CDR3 protein. The sample yields 89,000 or so distinct CDR3 sequences, 45% to 55% seen once. Sequences were obtained from blood. The chain couples TRBV24-1 to TRBJ1-2; maybe TRBD1 (5 bases). The receptor comes from a male donor in good health, serving as a control. The CDR3 coding sequence is TGTGCCACCAGTGAAAAGGGGTATGGCTACACCTTC. It encodes CATSEKGYGYTF.